This T cell receptor (beta chain) was recorded in a study of OX40 agonist ivuxolimab in advanced cancers. CDR3 length: 13 amino acids. Trimming pared 7 bases from V and 4 bases from J, leaving 12 bases between. The germline gives CDR1 MNHNS, CDR2 SASEGT. Produced via immunoSEQ multiplex PCR; TCRdb's table is partial and in-frame only. The sample holds some 39,000 clones, about 90% seen once. The material was CD4+ or CD8+ T cells sorted from blood, obtained in a trial of the OX40 agonist ivuxolimab. The origin of this receptor is an adult with an advanced solid tumor such as melanoma, head and neck, liver or kidney cancer. The gene calls are TRBV6-1 and TRBJ2-3; D remains unclear. The CDR3 reads CASKGSWADTQYF. The CDR3 nucleotides are TGTGCCAGCAAAGGTAGCTGGGCAGATACGCAGTATTTT.